This passage covers 17 T cell receptor beta chains from one sample sequenced in a study of sequential checkpoint blockade in melanoma (dated by TCRdb to the late 2010s). The library was made by the immunoSEQ multiplex PCR assay. TCRdb stores this immuneACCESS table with in-frame sequences only. Part of the clones is absent; in the studies checked, under half of the shortfall reflects unresolved V genes, and no reason is known for the rest. The sample table records 8,400 or so clones; around 75% of these occur just once. The ten top clones hold roughly 18% of the sample. Sample treatment or condition, as interpreted from the label and publication: randomized to nivolumab then ipilimumab (arm A) or the reverse (arm B). The starting material was CD8+ T cells sorted from blood (inferred from file names), obtained from a patient given nivolumab and ipilimumab in sequence. Source of these receptors: a human donor with melanoma.

This clone is a singleton in its sample. The chain joins TRBV4-2 to TRBJ2-2; 7 nucleotides line up with TRBD1. Germline-derived CDR1 and CDR2 are LGHNA and YNFKEQ. The V segment lost 4 bases and the J segment 3 bases; nucleotides outside the gene matches: 14. CDR3 size: 18 residues. For the CDR3, the DNA is TGTGCCAGCAGCCGGCACCTACAGGGGACCGTTGACACCGGGGAGCTGTTTTTT. Its protein is CASSRHLQGTVDTGELFF.

The rearrangement joins TRBV6-1 to TRBJ2-1, with 8 bases lining up with TRBD1. Germline values: CDR1 MNHNS, CDR2 SASEGT. CDR3 length equals 14 residues. J lost 2 bases, V lost 6 bases, and 3 bases had no gene match. The CDR3 protein is CASRDRATYNEQFF. The CDR3, as DNA: TGTGCCAGCAGGGACAGGGCCACCTACAATGAGCAGTTCTTC.

The chain recombines TRBV28 with TRBJ2-1; 10 nucleotides line up with TRBD2. Germline values: CDR1 MDHEN, CDR2 SYDVKM. The CDR3 totals 16 residues. V lost 2 bases to trimming and J lost 8 bases; unmatched junction nucleotides: 9. Here the CDR3 reads CASSLGLAGEGDEQFF. The DNA for the CDR3 is TGTGCCAGCAGTTTAGGGCTAGCGGGAGAGGGCGATGAGCAGTTCTTC. Together with reference TRBV28 and TRBJ2-1, the CDR3 gives the full variable domain: DVKVTQSSRYLVKRTGEKVFLECVQDMDHENMFWYRQDPGLGLRLIYFSYDVKMKEKGDIPEGYSVSREKKERFSLILESASTNQTSMYLCASSLGLAGEGDEQFFGPGTRLTVL.

V gene TRBV6-6 combines with J gene TRBJ2-3; TRBD2 agrees at 10 bases. The germline V gene encodes CDR1 MNHNY and CDR2 SVGAGI (reference sequence). The CDR3 is 16 residues long. The V segment lost 4 bases and the J segment 2 bases; nucleotides outside the gene matches: 6. The CDR3 region has the DNA TGTGCCAGCAGTTTCGGGCTAGCGGGGGACACAGATACGCAGTATTTT. The encoded protein is CASSFGLAGDTDTQYF.

This rearrangement joins TRBV4-3 to TRBJ2-6, with D perhaps TRBD2 (5 bases). Germline V CDR1 and CDR2: LGHNA, YSLEER. The CDR3 totals 16 residues. Deletions cut 0 bases from V and 0 bases from J, with 6 bases between. As DNA, the CDR3 is TGCGCCAGCAGCCAAGAGAGGGCCTCTGGGGCCAACGTCCTGACTTTC. Residues: CASSQERASGANVLTF.

The chain is built from TRBV21-1 and TRBJ2-1; the tabulated D call, TRBD1, remains unverified against the DNA. TRBV21-1 is a listed pseudogene. This CDR3 spans 14 amino acids. The DNA of the CDR3 is TGTGCCAGCAGCAATGGGGACAGGGATAATGAGCAGTTCTTC. Its protein product is CASSNGDRDNEQFF.

V and J are TRBV6-5 and TRBJ2-5, with a weak D call TRBD2 (6 bases). Judging by the DNA end, TRBJ2-7 fits better; the J call may be wrong. This CDR3 is 14 amino acids long. Germline V lookup: CDR1 MNHEY, CDR2 SVGAGI. The CDR3 region has the DNA TGTGCCAGCAAATTAGCGGAGTCAGCCTACGAGCAGTACTTC. Translated: CASKLAESAYEQYF.

The chain is built from TRBV7-8 and TRBJ2-5, with 8 positions matching TRBD2. The CDR3 is 15 residues long. V dropped 2 bases and J dropped 4; count of bases not matched to a gene: 6. Germline V lookup: CDR1 SGHVS, CDR2 FQNEAQ. The chain's CDR3 is CASSLTGGVRETQYF. The CDR3 DNA reads as TGTGCCAGCAGCTTAACGGGGGGGGTCCGAGAGACCCAGTACTTC.

The genes are TRBV13 and TRBJ1-1; D is unresolved. The germline V gene has CDR1 PRHDT and CDR2 FYEKMQ (reference sequence). The V end was cut by 5 bases, the J end by 7 bases, with 8 bases between. The CDR3 sequence is 11 residues long. The CDR3 DNA reads as TGTGCCAGCAGCCAAACATATGAAGCTTTCTTT. Translating gives CASSQTYEAFF.

This clone was counted a few times. The gene calls are TRBV7-9 and TRBJ1-3; D gene uncertain. V was clipped by 2 bases and J by 0 bases, with 8 bases between them. Germline CDR1 SEHNR, CDR2 FQNEAQ (reference sequence). The CDR3 covers 15 residues. CDR3 nucleotide sequence: TGTGCCAGCAGCTTACCGGTGAGCTCTGGAAACACCATATATTTT. It specifies CASSLPVSSGNTIYF.

The chain employs TRBV4-3 and TRBJ2-2, with 12 bases that match TRBD2. There are 16 residues in the CDR3. The V gene's germline CDR1 is LGHNA and CDR2 YSLEER. V lost 4 bases, J lost 8 bases, and 8 bases stayed unmatched. CDR3 protein: CASSPPSGRAGGELFF. The CDR3 coding sequence is TGCGCCAGCAGCCCCCCTAGCGGGAGGGCCGGGGGGGAGCTGTTTTTT.

This clone was observed a handful of times. The chain links TRBV4-3 to TRBJ2-3; 8 nucleotides match TRBD1. Germline-derived CDR1 and CDR2 are LGHNA and YSLEER. V shed 2 bases and J 2 bases; nucleotides not matched to a gene: 6. The CDR3 totals 16 residues. In DNA form, the CDR3 reads TGCGCCAGCAGCCAAACGACAGGGGATAACACAGATACGCAGTATTTT. This codes for CASSQTTGDNTDTQYF.

The chain combines TRBV5-5 with TRBJ2-7; TRBD1 might be the D (5 bases). V was trimmed by 0 bases and J by 6 bases, leaving 13 bases between them. The CDR3 covers 14 residues. Germline V lookup: CDR1 SGHKS, CDR2 YYEKEE (reference sequence). The DNA for the CDR3 is TGTGCCAGCAGCTTGGATGCAGGGATGGGCGAGCAGTACTTC. Amino acid sequence: CASSLDAGMGEQYF.

The genes are TRBV11-3 and TRBJ2-3; D possibly corresponds to TRBD1 (5 bases). V lost 2 bases and J 5 bases, leaving 8 bases between the germline ends. This CDR3 is built from 13 residues. Per the germline V gene, CDR1 is SGHNT and CDR2 is YENEEA. CDR3 amino acids: CASSLPGKDTQYF. The CDR3 bases are TGTGCCAGCAGCTTACCAGGGAAAGATACGCAGTATTTT.

The J gene is TRBJ2-1, the V gene TRBV11-2; TRBD1 matches at 8 bases. This CDR3 spans 16 amino acids. Trimming took 4 bases from V and 7 from J; bases not matched to a gene: 12. Germline assignment: CDR1 SGHAT and CDR2 FQNNGV. The CDR3, as DNA: TGTGCCAGCAGCTCCCACGGACAGGGACGGGGGAATGAGCAGTTCTTC. The encoded protein is CASSSHGQGRGNEQFF.

The rearrangement uses TRBV7-3 and TRBJ2-3; 8 nucleotides match TRBD2. Germline V CDR1 and CDR2: SGHTA, FQGTGA. This CDR3 is 15 amino acids long. V lost 3 bases and J lost 0; bases outside the gene matches: 2. CDR3 residues: CASSFGGGSTDTQYF. The CDR3 coding sequence is TGTGCCAGCAGCTTCGGGGGGGGTAGCACAGATACGCAGTATTTT.

The chain is built from TRBV28 and TRBJ2-7, with D possibly TRBD2 on 6 matching bases. Germline CDR1 is MDHEN and CDR2 is SYDVKM. CDR3 length equals 14 residues. V gave up 5 bases and J gave up 6 bases, with 17 bases separating them. The CDR3 DNA sequence: TGTGCCAGCAGTCAAGGGACTTTGTATTCCGAGCAGTACTTC. Encoded protein: CASSQGTLYSEQYF.